This T cell receptor (beta chain) was retrieved from a study of cytomegalovirus exposure and HLA in healthy donors. Overall study results and limits: The study labeled 150 to 200 TCR beta chains cytomegalovirus-associated. In vitro assays verified that three CMV-associated chains recognized CMV antigens specifically.

The data were produced by immunoSEQ multiplex PCR, yet TCRdb's version contains in-frame clones alone and is incomplete. The sample holds roughly 240,000 clones, 80% to 90% seen once. In regard to this clone: Antigen: not known.

CDR3 length: 14 amino acids. CDR1 SEHNR and CDR2 FQNEAQ come from the germline V gene (reference sequence). The ends were cut back, 9 bases at V and 4 bases at J, with 19 bases in the middle. The TCR sequence derives from a man between 18 and 35 years old in good health and CMV-seronegative. Specimen: PBMCs. The genes are TRBV7-9 and TRBJ2-7; D is undetermined. As DNA, the CDR3 is TGTGCCAGTAGTCCCGTTTCGTCTAAGTACGAGCAGTACTTC. Its protein is CASSPVSSKYEQYF.